A single sample is the source of the 26 T cell receptor beta chains below, sequenced in a study of T cell repertoires in cytomegalovirus infection. TCRdb independently ran MiXCR on the reads; one entry per CDR3 protein. The sample includes about 140,000 distinct CDR3 sequences, 5.5% to 7% of them seen just once. Sequenced input: PBMCs. Receptors originate from a human donor in good health (CMV status not recorded). Some clones in this sample may be carry-over from other donors' samples.

V gene TRBV14 combines with J gene TRBJ1-2, with TRBD1 matching 7 bases. CDR1 and CDR2 from the germline V gene are SGHDN and FVKESK. Trimming at V came to 6 bases and at J to 4 bases, leaving 8 bases not matched to a gene. This CDR3 contains 14 residues. The CDR3 here is CASRQTGQLYGYTF. CDR3 DNA sequence: TGTGCCAGCAGACAAACGGGACAGCTCTATGGCTACACCTTC.

This clonotype was counted once. This may come from a read error, since a much larger clone is one base off. The rearrangement uses TRBV7-2 and TRBJ1-2; no reliable D call. The CDR3 covers 15 residues. V was trimmed by 4 bases and J by 3 bases, leaving 15 bases between them. Germline CDR1 reads SGHTA; CDR2 reads FQGNSA. In nucleotides, the CDR3 is TGTGCCAGCAGCTCCCCCCCAGGCGGATACTATGGCTACACCTTC. Translating gives CASSSPPGGYYGYTF. The whole variable domain, remainder taken from reference TRBV7-2 and TRBJ1-2, is GAGVSQSPSNKVTEKGKDVELRCDPISGHTALYWYRQSLGQGLEFLIYFQGNSAPDKSGLPSDRFSAERTGGSVSTLTIQRTQQEDSAVYLCASSSPPGGYYGYTFGSGTRLTVV.

This clonotype was observed many times. This chain connects TRBV7-2 to TRBJ2-5; 7 nucleotides agree with TRBD1. The trim removed 0 bases at V and 2 bases at J, leaving 9 bases unmatched. The CDR3 spans 17 residues. The germline CDR1 and CDR2 sequences are SGHTA and FQGNSA. For the CDR3, the DNA is TGTGCCAGCAGCTTAGCAATGTCAGGGGGAATACAAGAGACCCAGTACTTC. Translation gives CASSLAMSGGIQETQYF.

The genes are TRBV9 and TRBJ1-2; 7 bases line up with TRBD1. This CDR3 spans 17 amino acids. Germline V gene data show CDR1 as SGDLS and CDR2 as YYNGEE. V trimming: 0 bases; J trimming: 4 bases; junction bases outside the gene matches: 12. The CDR3 reads CASSVGTGLERVYGYTF. The CDR3 nucleotides read TGTGCCAGCAGCGTAGGGACAGGTCTCGAACGGGTCTATGGCTACACCTTC.

The V call is TRBV7-9, the J call TRBJ2-1; TRBD2 matches at 7 bases. The length of the CDR3 is 17 residues. Germline assignment: CDR1 SEHNR and CDR2 FQNEAQ (reference sequence). Trimming cost V 3 bases and J 1 base; bases outside gene matches: 9. The CDR3 nucleotides read TGTGCCAGCAGCTTCCAGACTAGCCCCAGGTCCTACAATGAGCAGTTCTTC. It yields the protein CASSFQTSPRSYNEQFF.

As for this clonotype: At one boundary the junction diverges from the germline segment, which might be a read error. The genes are TRBV5-1 and TRBJ2-5; 8 bases line up with TRBD1. The CDR3 sequence is 14 residues long. Germline lookup yields CDR1 SGHRS and CDR2 YFSETQ. The CDR3 nucleotides are TGCGCCAACAGCACCGGACAGGGTGGAGAGACCCAGTACTTC. It yields the protein CANSTGQGGETQYF.

The J gene is TRBJ1-1, the V gene TRBV11-2; unclear D gene. The germline V gene has CDR1 SGHAT and CDR2 FQNNGV. The CDR3 is 16 amino acids. Trimming removed 0 bases at V and 2 bases at J, with 13 bases between. This CDR3 reads CASSLDWLGGNTEAFF. For the CDR3, the DNA is TGTGCCAGCAGCTTAGATTGGTTAGGTGGCAACACTGAAGCTTTCTTT.

This clonotype turned up a few times. The chain employs TRBV7-2 and TRBJ2-3, with 12 bases lining up with TRBD2. The J segment lost 0 bases and the V segment lost 6 bases, leaving 7 bases of the junction unmatched. The CDR3 has 17 amino acids. Germline CDR1 reads SGHTA; CDR2 reads FQGNSA. The CDR3, as DNA: TGTGCCAGCAGACGGACTAGCGGGACTTACAGCACAGATACGCAGTATTTT. This gives the protein CASRRTSGTYSTDTQYF.

This clonotype was observed at least ten times. The gene calls are TRBV6-2 or TRBV6-3 and TRBJ1-5, with no clear D. Trimming stripped 2 bases from V and 6 bases from J, with 8 bases between. The CDR3 sequence is 13 residues long. CDR1 and CDR2 from the germline V gene are MNHEY and SVGEGT. The DNA of the CDR3 is TGTGCCAGCAGTTACAGGGAGGTTCAGCCCCAGCATTTT. This gives the protein CASSYREVQPQHF.

This clonotype came up many times. The chain recombines TRBV28 with TRBJ1-2, with 7 bases fitting TRBD1. Germline values: CDR1 MDHEN, CDR2 SYDVKM. The CDR3 is made up of 14 amino acids. J was trimmed by 8 bases and V by 5 bases; bases with no gene match: 11. The CDR3 DNA sequence: TGTGCCAGCAGTACCCGACAGGGTTTACCCGGCTACACCTTC. Protein sequence: CASSTRQGLPGYTF.

In its sample, this clonotype was seen a few times. The chain uses TRBV2 and TRBJ2-2; D ambiguous. CDR3 size: 12 residues. V was clipped by 6 bases and J by 6 bases, with 8 bases between them. Per germline, CDR1 SNHLY and CDR2 FYNNEI. The DNA of the CDR3 is TGTGCCAGCAGCTCCCAACCCGGGGAGCTGTTTTTT. Translation: CASSSQPGELFF.

This clonotype appeared many times. J is TRBJ1-1 and V is TRBV7-8; 10 bases fit TRBD1. V shed 1 base, J shed 7 bases, and the junction held 3 bases outside the gene matches. CDR3 length: 14 amino acids. Germline CDR1 reads SGHVS; CDR2 reads FQNEAQ. For the CDR3, the DNA is TGTGCCAGCAGCTTAGGGGGACAGGGGTTTGAAGCTTTCTTT. Residues: CASSLGGQGFEAFF.

The sample holds many counts of this clonotype. V and J are TRBV11-2 and TRBJ2-7; 7 nucleotides agree with TRBD1. Germline lookup yields CDR1 SGHAT and CDR2 FQNNGV. V lost 5 bases, J lost 3 bases, and 4 bases stayed unmatched. The CDR3 consists of 13 residues. As DNA, the CDR3 is TGTGCCAGCAGCCCCTGGGACAGCTACGAGCAGTACTTC. This codes for CASSPWDSYEQYF.

This clonotype has at least ten counts. The V call is TRBV7-9, the J call TRBJ2-1, with D possibly being TRBD1 or TRBD2 (5 bases each). Trimming took off 5 bases at V and 0 bases at J, with 14 bases between the two ends. Germline V gives CDR1 SEHNR, CDR2 FQNEAQ (reference sequence). The CDR3 is 16 residues long. CDR3 DNA: TGTGCCAGCAGCCCATGGGGGACGAGCTCCTACAATGAGCAGTTCTTC. It codes for CASSPWGTSSYNEQFF.

This clonotype was seen more than once but under ten times. J is TRBJ2-5 and V is TRBV28; D is uncertain. CDR3 length: 15 residues. The germline V gene has CDR1 MDHEN and CDR2 SYDVKM. The V and J ends lost 5 bases and 5 bases respectively, with 18 bases between them. CDR3: CASSPPPGTGETQYF. The CDR3 DNA sequence: TGTGCCAGCAGTCCCCCCCCCGGAACTGGGGAGACCCAGTACTTC.

The chain combines TRBV5-1 with TRBJ1-2, with TRBD1 as a possible D gene (5 bases). The CDR3 loop spans 13 amino acids. V lost 0 bases and J lost 8, with 11 bases in between. Germline values: CDR1 SGHRS, CDR2 YFSETQ. This CDR3 is CASSLDGALGYTF. CDR3 DNA: TGCGCCAGCAGCTTGGACGGGGCCTTAGGCTACACCTTC.

This clonotype was found many times. The genes are TRBV25-1 and TRBJ1-2; 10 nucleotides align to TRBD1. The CDR3 consists of 15 residues. CDR1 MGHDK and CDR2 SYGVNS come from the germline V gene. V lost 3 bases, J lost 8 bases, and 9 bases stayed unmatched. For the CDR3, the DNA is TGTGCCAGCAGTGACGGACAGGGGGTTTTTCGCGGCTACACCTTC. It yields the protein CASSDGQGVFRGYTF.

This clonotype was seen only a few times. The J gene is TRBJ1-4, the V gene TRBV11-2; 7 positions agree with TRBD1. V lost 5 bases to trimming and J lost 1 base; unmatched junction nucleotides: 7. CDR1 and CDR2 (germline): SGHAT, FQNNGV. This CDR3 has 16 residues. The DNA for the CDR3 is TGTGCCAGCAGCCCCGGGACAGTTCGAACTAATGAAAAACTGTTTTTT. Its translation: CASSPGTVRTNEKLFF.

This clonotype was seen ten or more times. The chain couples TRBV19 to TRBJ1-1; maybe TRBD1 (6 bases). Germline V gene lookup returns CDR1 LNHDA and CDR2 SQIVND (reference sequence). Between the trimmed V and J ends, which lost 8 bases and 4 bases, there was a span of 14 bases. The CDR3 is made up of 13 amino acids. The CDR3 sequence: CASPNRDGTEAFF. CDR3 sequence (DNA): TGTGCCAGTCCTAACAGGGACGGCACTGAAGCTTTCTTT.

This clonotype was seen at least ten times. The V gene is TRBV7-2, the J gene TRBJ1-2; no clear D gene. Germline values: CDR1 SGHTA, CDR2 FQGNSA. V lost 0 bases to trimming and J lost 4 bases, with 12 bases between them. This CDR3 has 15 residues. CDR3 nucleotides: TGTGCCAGCAGCTTAGCGCTCAGGCAGATCTATGGCTACACCTTC. Its protein product is CASSLALRQIYGYTF.

The chain is built from TRBV28 and TRBJ1-5; D not certain. Germline lookup yields CDR1 MDHEN and CDR2 SYDVKM. The CDR3 has 16 residues. The V gene lost 2 bases and the J gene lost 0 bases, with 11 bases spanning the gap. The CDR3 region is CASSLEQSYSNQPQHF. The DNA for the CDR3 is TGTGCCAGCAGTTTAGAACAGAGCTATAGCAATCAGCCCCAGCATTTT.

In this sample, this clonotype turned up many times. V and J are TRBV28 and TRBJ1-3; D perhaps matches TRBD1 (5 bases). V was clipped by 2 bases and J by 0 bases, with 11 bases between them. The CDR3 runs to 16 residues. Germline V gene sequence: CDR1 MDHEN, CDR2 SYDVKM. CDR3 DNA sequence: TGTGCCAGCAGTTTACAGGGCAGTTTCTCTGGAAACACCATATATTTT. Translating it yields CASSLQGSFSGNTIYF. The variable domain in full, with the rest retrieved from reference TRBV28 and TRBJ1-3, is DVKVTQSSRYLVKRTGEKVFLECVQDMDHENMFWYRQDPGLGLRLIYFSYDVKMKEKGDIPEGYSVSREKKERFSLILESASTNQTSMYLCASSLQGSFSGNTIYFGEGSWLTVV.

The chain is built from TRBV10-3 and TRBJ1-5; D remains unclear. V lost 8 bases, J lost 1 base, and 6 bases lay in between. CDR3 length: 12 amino acids. Germline CDR1 and CDR2: ENHRY and SYGVKD. The CDR3: CAIGESNQPQHF. The CDR3 nucleotides read TGTGCCATCGGGGAGAGCAATCAGCCCCAGCATTTT.

This clonotype occurred many times. The gene calls are TRBV7-2 and TRBJ1-6; a possible D gene is TRBD1 (6 bases). Germline V lookup: CDR1 SGHTA, CDR2 FQGNSA. The V end was cut by 6 bases, the J end by 13 bases, with 22 bases between. The CDR3 extends over 15 amino acids. CDR3 amino acids: CASRQDRRPRTPLHF. The CDR3 DNA reads as TGTGCCAGCAGACAAGACAGGAGGCCAAGGACTCCCCTCCACTTT.

At least ten counts were recorded for this clonotype. The chain uses TRBV2 and TRBJ1-2; D gene unclear. This CDR3 has 14 residues. From germline, CDR1 is SNHLY and CDR2 FYNNEI. Trimming cost V 5 bases and J 6 bases, with 16 bases left between them. CDR3 nucleotide sequence: TGTGCCAGCAGTCTCCGCAAAGGTAGCGATGGCTACACCTTC. Its translation is CASSLRKGSDGYTF.

This clonotype was counted many times. The V and J genes are TRBV13 and TRBJ2-1; tentative D call: TRBD1 (6 bases). The CDR3 is made up of 16 amino acids. Germline loops: CDR1 PRHDT, CDR2 FYEKMQ (reference sequence). V was pared by 6 bases and J by 8 bases, with 23 bases between. Here the CDR3 reads CASSRTRSGHRDEQFF. CDR3 nucleotides: TGTGCCAGCAGTAGGACAAGATCGGGACACAGGGATGAGCAGTTCTTC.